This TCR beta chain was profiled in a study of T cells in Graves' hyperthyroidism and ophthalmopathy. This clonotype was counted at least ten times. Its target is unknown. The study's findings and limits: A 13 V-J signature model discriminated ophthalmopathy versus stable hyperthyroidism. Most clonotypes expanded in thyroid above 0.001 were likewise present in blood.

Amplification targeted TCR beta CDR3 regions from RNA transcripts. The HTBI primer set served for first-round RT-PCR of the TCR CDR3. TCRdb ran MiXCR on the multiplex PCR reads and lists one entry per CDR3 protein. The sample records around 340,000 distinct CDR3 sequences, about a sixth being singletons. The specimen sequenced was blood. The TCR comes from a woman in her 30s with Graves' hyperthyroidism that later progressed to Graves' ophthalmopathy.

CDR3 sequence: CASSLGWGLEETQYF. CDR3 DNA: TGTGCCAGCAGCTTAGGCTGGGGACTAGAAGAGACCCAGTACTTC. J is TRBJ2-5 and V is TRBV7-9; 8 bases align to TRBD2. The V segment lost 1 base and the J segment 3 bases; nucleotides outside the gene matches: 4. This CDR3 spans 15 amino acids. Germline V gene sequence: CDR1 SEHNR, CDR2 FQNEAQ (reference sequence).